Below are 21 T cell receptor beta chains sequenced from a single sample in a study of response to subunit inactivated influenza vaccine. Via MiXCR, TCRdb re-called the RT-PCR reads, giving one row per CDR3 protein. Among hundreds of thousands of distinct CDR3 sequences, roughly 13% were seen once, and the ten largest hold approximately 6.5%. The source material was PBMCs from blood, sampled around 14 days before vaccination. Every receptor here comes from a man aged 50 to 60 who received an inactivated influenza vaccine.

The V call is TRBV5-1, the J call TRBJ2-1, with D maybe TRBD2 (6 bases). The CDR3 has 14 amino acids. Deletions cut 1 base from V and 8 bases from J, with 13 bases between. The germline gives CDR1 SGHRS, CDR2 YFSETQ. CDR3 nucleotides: TGCGCCAGCAGCTTGTGGGTCCCGGGGGATGAGCAGTTCTTC. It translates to CASSLWVPGDEQFF.

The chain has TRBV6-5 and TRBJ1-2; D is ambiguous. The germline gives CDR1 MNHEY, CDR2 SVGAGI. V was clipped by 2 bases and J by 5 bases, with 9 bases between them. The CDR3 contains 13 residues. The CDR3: CASSYEGLYGYTF. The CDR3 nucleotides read TGTGCCAGCAGTTACGAAGGCCTATATGGCTACACCTTC.

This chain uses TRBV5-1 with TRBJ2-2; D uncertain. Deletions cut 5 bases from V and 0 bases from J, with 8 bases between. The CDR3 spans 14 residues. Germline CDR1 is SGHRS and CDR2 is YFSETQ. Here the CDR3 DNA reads TGCGCCAGCAGAGAAAGATCGAACACCGGGGAGCTGTTTTTT. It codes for CASRERSNTGELFF.

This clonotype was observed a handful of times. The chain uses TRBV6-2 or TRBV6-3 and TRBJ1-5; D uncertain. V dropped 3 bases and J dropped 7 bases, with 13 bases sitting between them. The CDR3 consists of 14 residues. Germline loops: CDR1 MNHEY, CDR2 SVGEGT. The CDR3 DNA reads TGTGCCAGCAGTTATTTGGGAACGAGACAGCCCCAGCATTTT. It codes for CASSYLGTRQPQHF.

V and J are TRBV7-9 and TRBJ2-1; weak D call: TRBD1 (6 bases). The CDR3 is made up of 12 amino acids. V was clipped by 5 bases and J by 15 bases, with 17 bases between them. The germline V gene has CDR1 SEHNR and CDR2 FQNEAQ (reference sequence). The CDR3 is CASSGWDTAWFF. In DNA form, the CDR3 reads TGTGCCAGCAGCGGTTGGGACACGGCGTGGTTCTTC.

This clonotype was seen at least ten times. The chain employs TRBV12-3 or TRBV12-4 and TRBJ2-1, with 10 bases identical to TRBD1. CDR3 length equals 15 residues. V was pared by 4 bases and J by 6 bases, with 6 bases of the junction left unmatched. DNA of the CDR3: TGTGCCAGCAGTTCCCCGGGACAGGGGAGCAATGAGCAGTTCTTC. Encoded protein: CASSSPGQGSNEQFF.

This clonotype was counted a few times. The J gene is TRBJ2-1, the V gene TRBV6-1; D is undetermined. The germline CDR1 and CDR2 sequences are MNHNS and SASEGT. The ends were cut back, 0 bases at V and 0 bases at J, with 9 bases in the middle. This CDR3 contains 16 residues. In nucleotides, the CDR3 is TGTGCCAGCAGTGAAGCCGTAGGGAACTCCTACAATGAGCAGTTCTTC. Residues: CASSEAVGNSYNEQFF.

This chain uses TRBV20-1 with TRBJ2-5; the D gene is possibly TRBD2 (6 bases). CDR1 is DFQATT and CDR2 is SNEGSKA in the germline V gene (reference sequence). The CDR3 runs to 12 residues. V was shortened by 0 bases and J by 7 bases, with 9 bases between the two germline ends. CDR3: CSAREQLATQYF. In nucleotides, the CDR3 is TGCAGTGCTAGAGAACAACTAGCGACCCAGTACTTC.

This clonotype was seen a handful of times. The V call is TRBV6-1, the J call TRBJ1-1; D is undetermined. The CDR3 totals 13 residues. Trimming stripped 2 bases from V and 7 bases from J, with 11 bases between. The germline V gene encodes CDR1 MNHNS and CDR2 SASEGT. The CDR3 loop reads CASSELSSIEAFF. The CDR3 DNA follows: TGTGCCAGCAGTGAATTGAGTTCCATTGAAGCTTTCTTT.

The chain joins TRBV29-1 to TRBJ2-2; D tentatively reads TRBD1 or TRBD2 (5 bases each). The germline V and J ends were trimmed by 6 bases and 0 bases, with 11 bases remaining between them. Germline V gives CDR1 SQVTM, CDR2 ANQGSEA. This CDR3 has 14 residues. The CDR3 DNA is TGCAGCGTAGCAGGGACCACGAACACCGGGGAGCTGTTTTTT. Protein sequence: CSVAGTTNTGELFF.

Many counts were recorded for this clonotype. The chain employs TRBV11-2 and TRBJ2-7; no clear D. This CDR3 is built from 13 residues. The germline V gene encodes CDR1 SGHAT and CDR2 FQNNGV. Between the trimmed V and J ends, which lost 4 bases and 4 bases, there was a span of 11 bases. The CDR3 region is CASSSARSYEQYF. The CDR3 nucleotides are TGTGCCAGCAGCTCGGCCAGGTCGTACGAGCAGTACTTC.

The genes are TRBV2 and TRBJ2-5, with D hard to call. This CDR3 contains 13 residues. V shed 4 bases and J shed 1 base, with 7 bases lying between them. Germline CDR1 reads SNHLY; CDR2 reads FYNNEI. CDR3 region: CASSVVRQETQYF. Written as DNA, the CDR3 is TGTGCCAGCAGTGTAGTCCGCCAAGAGACCCAGTACTTC. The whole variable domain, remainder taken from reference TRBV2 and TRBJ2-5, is EPEVTQTPSHQVTQMGQEVILRCVPISNHLYFYWYRQILGQKVEFLVSFYNNEISEKSEIFDDQFSVERPDGSNFTLKIRSTKLEDSAMYFCASSVVRQETQYFGPGTRLLVL.

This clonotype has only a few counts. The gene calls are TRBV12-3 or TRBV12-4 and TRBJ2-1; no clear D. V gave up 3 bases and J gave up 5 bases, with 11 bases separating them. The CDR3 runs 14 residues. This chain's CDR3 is CASSLKVTDNEQFF. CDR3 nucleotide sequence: TGTGCCAGCAGTTTGAAGGTTACCGACAATGAGCAGTTCTTC.

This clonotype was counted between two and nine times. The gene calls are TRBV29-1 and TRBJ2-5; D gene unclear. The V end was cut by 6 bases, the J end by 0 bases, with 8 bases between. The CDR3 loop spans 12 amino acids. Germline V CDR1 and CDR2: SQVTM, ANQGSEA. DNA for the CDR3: TGCAGCGTAGAGAAGTACCAAGAGACCCAGTACTTC. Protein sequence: CSVEKYQETQYF.

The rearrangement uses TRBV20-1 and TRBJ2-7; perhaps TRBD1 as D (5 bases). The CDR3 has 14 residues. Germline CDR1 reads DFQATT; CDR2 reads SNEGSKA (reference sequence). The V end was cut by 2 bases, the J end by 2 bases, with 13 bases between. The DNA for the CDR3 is TGCAGTGCTAGAACTGTGACAGATACCTACGAGCAGTACTTC. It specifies CSARTVTDTYEQYF.

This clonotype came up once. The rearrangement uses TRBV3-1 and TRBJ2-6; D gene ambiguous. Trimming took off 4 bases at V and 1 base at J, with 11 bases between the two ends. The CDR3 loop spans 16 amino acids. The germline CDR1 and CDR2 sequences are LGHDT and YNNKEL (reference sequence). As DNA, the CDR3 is TGTGCCAGCAGCCCCCCGGAAGGTTCTGGGGCCAACGTCCTGACTTTC. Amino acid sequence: CASSPPEGSGANVLTF.

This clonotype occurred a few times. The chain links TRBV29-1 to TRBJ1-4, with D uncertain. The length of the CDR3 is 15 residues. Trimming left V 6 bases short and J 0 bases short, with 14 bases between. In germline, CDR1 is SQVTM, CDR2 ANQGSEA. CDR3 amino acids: CSVKLTGTTNEKLFF. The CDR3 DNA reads TGCAGCGTGAAGCTAACCGGGACAACTAATGAAAAACTGTTTTTT.

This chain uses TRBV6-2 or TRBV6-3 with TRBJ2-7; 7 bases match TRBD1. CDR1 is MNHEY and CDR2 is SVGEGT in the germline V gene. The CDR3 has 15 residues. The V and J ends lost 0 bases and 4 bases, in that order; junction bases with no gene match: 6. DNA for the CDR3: TGTGCCAGCAGTTACTCGAGGCGCAGGGGGTACGAGCAGTACTTC. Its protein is CASSYSRRRGYEQYF.

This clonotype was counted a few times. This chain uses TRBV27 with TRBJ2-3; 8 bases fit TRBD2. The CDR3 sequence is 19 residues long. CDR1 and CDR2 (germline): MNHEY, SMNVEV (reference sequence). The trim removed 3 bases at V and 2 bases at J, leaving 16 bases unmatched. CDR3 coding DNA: TGTGCCAGCAGTTTCCTACAAGTCACTAGCGGCCACCCCACAGATACGCAGTATTTT. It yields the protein CASSFLQVTSGHPTDTQYF.

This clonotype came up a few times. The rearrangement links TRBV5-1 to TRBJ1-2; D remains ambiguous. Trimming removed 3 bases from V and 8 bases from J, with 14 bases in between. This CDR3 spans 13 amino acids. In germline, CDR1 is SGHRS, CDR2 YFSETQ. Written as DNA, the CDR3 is TGCGCCAGCAGCTCCGAACCTGGTCCCGGCTACACCTTC. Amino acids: CASSSEPGPGYTF.

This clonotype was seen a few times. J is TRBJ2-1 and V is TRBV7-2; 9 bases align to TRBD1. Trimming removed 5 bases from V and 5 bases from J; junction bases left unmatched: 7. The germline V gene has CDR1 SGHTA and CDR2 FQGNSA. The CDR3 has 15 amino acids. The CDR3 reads CASSQQGAFNNEQFF. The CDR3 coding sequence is TGTGCCAGCAGCCAACAGGGGGCTTTCAACAATGAGCAGTTCTTC.